The 25 T cell receptor beta chains listed next were all sequenced from one sample in a study of cytomegalovirus exposure and HLA in healthy donors. 13 Jbeta primers and 60 Vbeta primers were used for the PCR. Generated by immunoSEQ multiplex PCR, the TCRdb table keeps only in-frame clones and is missing some. The sample holds about 120,000 clones; about 76% are singletons and the top ten take roughly an eighth. Sample: PBMCs. These receptors came from a woman between 35 and 50 years old in good health and CMV-seropositive.

The chain combines TRBV6-1 with TRBJ1-3; D not resolved. The CDR3 is 17 amino acids. Trimming stripped 0 bases from V and 0 bases from J, with 12 bases between. Germline CDR1 is MNHNS and CDR2 is SASEGT. The CDR3 loop reads CASSEAHGGSSGNTIYF. CDR3 bases: TGTGCCAGCAGTGAAGCGCATGGCGGTTCCTCTGGAAACACCATATATTTT.

V gene TRBV29-1 combines with J gene TRBJ1-5, with TRBD1 matching 7 bases. The CDR3 sequence is 13 residues long. Germline V gives CDR1 SQVTM, CDR2 ANQGSEA. J gave up 7 bases and V 3 bases, and 6 bases lay outside the gene matches. DNA of the CDR3: TGCAGCGTTGAGAGCGGACAGGACCAGCCCCAGCATTTT. Translating it yields CSVESGQDQPQHF.

This sequence joins TRBV5-1 and TRBJ1-3, with TRBD1 matching 9 bases. The length of the CDR3 is 16 residues. From germline, CDR1 is SGHRS and CDR2 YFSETQ. The J segment lost 0 bases and the V segment lost 1 base, leaving 2 bases of the junction unmatched. CDR3 protein: CASSLTGGDSGNTIYF. The CDR3 DNA reads as TGCGCCAGCAGCTTGACAGGGGGCGACTCTGGAAACACCATATATTTT.

Notes on this clone: A read error is the likely source, as a far larger clone sits one nucleotide away. This rearrangement joins TRBV4-2 to TRBJ2-5; no clear D. The length of the CDR3 is 15 residues. CDR1 is LGHNA, CDR2 YNFKEQ, per germline. Trimming cost V 4 bases and J 5 bases, with 17 bases left between them. The CDR3 nucleotides read TGTGCCAGCAGCCCAGAAGACTCCCCCCGGGAGACCCAGTACTTC. It codes for CASSPEDSPRETQYF.

The CDR3 coding sequence is TGTGCCAGCAGGGCGGACAGGGCCTATGGCTACACCTTC. This sequence encodes CASRADRAYGYTF. The rearrangement links TRBV6-1 to TRBJ1-2, with TRBD1 identical over 8 bases. The CDR3 is 13 residues long. Trimming took 6 bases from V and 4 from J; bases not matched to a gene: 4. In germline, CDR1 is MNHNS, CDR2 SASEGT.

This sequence joins TRBV29-1 and TRBJ1-2, with D maybe TRBD1 (5 bases). Germline V gene sequence: CDR1 SQVTM, CDR2 ANQGSEA. V dropped 6 bases and J dropped 8 bases, with 16 bases sitting between them. This CDR3 comprises 12 residues. Here the CDR3 DNA reads TGCAGCGTAGTCCCCGGGGGGGGAGGCTACACCTTC. Translated, it gives CSVVPGGGGYTF.

The V and J genes are TRBV13 and TRBJ2-7; D call uncertain. The CDR3 is made up of 16 amino acids. Between the trimmed V and J ends, which lost 0 bases and 3 bases, there was a span of 15 bases. CDR1 PRHDT and CDR2 FYEKMQ come from the germline V gene (reference sequence). In nucleotides, the CDR3 is TGTGCCAGCAGCTTAGGCAGCCGAGGAGTTGGCTACGAGCAGTACTTC. Its protein product is CASSLGSRGVGYEQYF.

The CDR3 spells CASSLEGPTGELFF. The CDR3 DNA follows: TGCGCCAGCAGCTTGGAGGGGCCCACCGGGGAGCTGTTTTTT. The chain links TRBV5-1 to TRBJ2-2; D is possibly TRBD1 (5 bases). With 0 bases removed from V and 4 bases from J, the gap between germline ends came to 7 bases. Germline V gene sequence: CDR1 SGHRS, CDR2 YFSETQ. The length of the CDR3 is 14 residues.

CDR3 nucleotide sequence: TGTGCCTGGAGTTCCGCCGGGACTCCTTACAATGAGCAGTTCTTC. Translation: CAWSSAGTPYNEQFF. V gene TRBV30 combines with J gene TRBJ2-1, with D possibly being TRBD2 (6 bases). Germline-derived CDR1 and CDR2 are GTSNPN and SVGIG (reference sequence). V lost 2 bases to trimming and J lost 4 bases, with 15 bases between them. The CDR3 sequence is 15 residues long. Full variable domain (rest looked up from reference TRBV30 and TRBJ2-1): SQTIHQWPATLVQPVGSPLSLECTVEGTSNPNLYWYRQAAGRGLQLLFYSVGIGQISSEVPQNLSASRPQDRQFILSSKKLLLSDSGFYLCAWSSAGTPYNEQFFGPGTRLTVL.

The V and J genes are TRBV5-1 and TRBJ1-4, with D tentatively TRBD1 (6 bases). V was trimmed by 0 bases and J by 0 bases, leaving 6 bases between them. This CDR3 region has 15 residues. Germline lookup yields CDR1 SGHRS and CDR2 YFSETQ. Here the CDR3 reads CASSLAGATNEKLFF. The CDR3 DNA reads TGCGCCAGCAGCTTGGCAGGGGCAACTAATGAAAAACTGTTTTTT. The complete variable domain, with remaining parts taken from reference TRBV5-1 and TRBJ1-4, reads KAGVTQTPRYLIKTRGQQVTLSCSPISGHRSVSWYQQTPGQGLQFLFEYFSETQRNKGNFPGRFSGRQFSNSRSEMNVSTLELGDSALYLCASSLAGATNEKLFFGSGTQLSVL.

This rearrangement joins TRBV2 to TRBJ2-5; D perhaps matches TRBD2 (7 bases). Germline V gene lookup returns CDR1 SNHLY and CDR2 FYNNEI. Trimming took 6 bases from V and 6 from J, leaving 17 bases between them. The CDR3 runs to 14 residues. Here the CDR3 DNA reads TGTGCCAGCAGGGGGGGGGCGGAGAGGAAGACCCAGTACTTC. Its protein product is CASRGGAERKTQYF.

The chain employs TRBV5-6 and TRBJ1-2; TRBD1 aligns across 9 bases. From germline, CDR1 is SGHDT and CDR2 YYEEEE. Trimming at V came to 6 bases and at J to 8 bases, leaving 11 bases not matched to a gene. The CDR3 totals 14 residues. DNA of the CDR3: TGTGCCAGCACCCTAACAGGGGGCCTTTGGGGCTACACCTTC. The encoded protein is CASTLTGGLWGYTF.

This clone has more than one count but fewer than ten. The rearrangement joins TRBV10-2 to TRBJ2-7, with D perhaps TRBD2 (6 bases). The germline V gene has CDR1 WSHSY and CDR2 SAAADI. The CDR3 runs to 13 residues. The V end lost 8 bases, the J end lost 3 bases, and 14 bases lay between the germline ends. The CDR3 loop is CASRGGDGYEQYF. DNA for the CDR3: TGCGCCAGCCGAGGCGGGGACGGCTACGAGCAGTACTTC.

The chain joins TRBV5-6 to TRBJ1-2, with 7 bases lining up with TRBD1. The CDR3 loop spans 15 amino acids. Trimming took 4 bases from V and 5 from J; bases not matched to a gene: 11. Germline V gene sequence: CDR1 SGHDT, CDR2 YYEEEE. CDR3 nucleotide sequence: TGTGCCAGCAGCCAAATCACGACAGGGACGTATGGCTACACCTTC. It codes for CASSQITTGTYGYTF.

This chain connects TRBV5-1 to TRBJ1-1, with 9 bases aligning to TRBD1. Germline assignment: CDR1 SGHRS and CDR2 YFSETQ. CDR3 length: 17 amino acids. V was pared by 2 bases and J by 10 bases, with 18 bases of the junction left unmatched. The CDR3 sequence is CASSFLPGVRGQGVAFF. The CDR3 nucleotides read TGCGCCAGCAGCTTCCTACCCGGTGTTAGGGGACAGGGTGTAGCTTTCTTT.

This clone was seen a single time. J is TRBJ1-6 and V is TRBV6-6, with TRBD1 matching over 7 bases. Germline V lookup: CDR1 MNHNY, CDR2 SVGAGI (reference sequence). The junction had 7 bases not matched to a gene; V was cut back by 5 bases and J by 6 bases. The CDR3 contains 15 residues. The CDR3 is CASSEIGTVNSPLHF. The CDR3 DNA reads as TGTGCCAGCAGTGAGATTGGGACAGTTAATTCACCCCTCCACTTT.

The genes are TRBV27 and TRBJ1-5, with D possibly matching TRBD1 (6 bases). Looked up from germline, CDR1 is MNHEY and CDR2 is SMNVEV (reference sequence). The CDR3 spans 16 residues. Trimming stripped 5 bases from V and 3 bases from J, with 17 bases between. The CDR3 DNA reads as TGTGCCAGCAGTCACTCCGGGACATACCCCAATCAGCCCCAGCATTTT. It translates to CASSHSGTYPNQPQHF.

This clone was seen a single time. The chain couples TRBV5-8 to TRBJ2-4, with 8 positions matching TRBD1. In germline, CDR1 is SGHTS, CDR2 YDEGEE. J lost 0 bases, V lost 4 bases, and 6 bases had no gene match. This CDR3 has 16 residues. The CDR3 loop is CASSPQQGGAKNIQYF. The CDR3 nucleotides read TGTGCCAGCAGCCCACAACAGGGGGGAGCCAAAAACATTCAGTACTTC.

The chain carries TRBV5-1 and TRBJ2-5; D is unresolved. From germline, CDR1 is SGHRS and CDR2 YFSETQ. V lost 9 bases, J lost 1 base, and 13 bases lay in between. The CDR3 spans 13 residues. CDR3 nucleotides: TGCGCCACCGGTGATTCCGGCCAAGAGACCCAGTACTTC. This gives the protein CATGDSGQETQYF.

To note about this clone: Additional DNA sequences in this sample encode the identical CDR3. The chain carries TRBV29-1 and TRBJ1-1; D not resolved. This CDR3 contains 13 residues. Germline V gene lookup returns CDR1 SQVTM and CDR2 ANQGSEA. The germline V and J ends were trimmed by 6 bases and 0 bases, with 11 bases remaining between them. The CDR3 DNA reads TGCAGCGTGGAACCTATATTGAACACTGAAGCTTTCTTT. It is translated as CSVEPILNTEAFF.

This sequence joins TRBV5-1 and TRBJ1-1; unclear D gene. Between the trimmed V and J ends, which lost 1 base and 4 bases, there was a span of 11 bases. CDR3 size: 14 residues. CDR1 is SGHRS and CDR2 is YFSETQ in the germline V gene. CDR3: CASSLRLGSTEAFF. For the CDR3, the DNA is TGCGCCAGCAGCTTGAGGTTAGGGAGCACTGAAGCTTTCTTT.

In its sample, this clone was seen a few times. The V gene is TRBV20-1, the J gene TRBJ1-2; no reliable D call. V was clipped by 5 bases and J by 3 bases, with 7 bases between them. CDR1 is DFQATT, CDR2 SNEGSKA, per germline (reference sequence). This CDR3 has 11 amino acids. CDR3 region: CSAAVHYGYTF. As DNA, the CDR3 is TGCAGTGCTGCAGTTCACTATGGCTACACCTTC.

The chain combines TRBV27 with TRBJ1-6, with TRBD1 matching over 8 bases. The length of the CDR3 is 19 residues. The V and J ends lost 1 base and 1 base, in that order; junction bases with no gene match: 9. The germline CDR1 and CDR2 sequences are MNHEY and SMNVEV (reference sequence). As DNA, the CDR3 is TGTGCCAGCAGTTTATGGGCTGGGACAGGTTTTTCCTATAATTCACCCCTCCACTTT. Translation gives CASSLWAGTGFSYNSPLHF.

In this sample, this clone turned up a few times. The V and J genes are TRBV27 and TRBJ2-7; D is possibly TRBD1 (6 bases). This CDR3 region has 15 residues. CDR1 is MNHEY, CDR2 SMNVEV, per germline (reference sequence). V was trimmed by 0 bases and J by 2 bases, leaving 11 bases between them. This CDR3 reads CASSLSGTSPYEQYF. Written as DNA, the CDR3 is TGTGCCAGCAGTTTATCGGGGACAAGTCCCTACGAGCAGTACTTC.

The chain couples TRBV10-1 to TRBJ2-7; TRBD2 might be the D (5 bases). V gave up 0 bases and J gave up 2 bases, with 5 bases separating them. The length of the CDR3 is 13 residues. Germline lookup yields CDR1 WNHNN and CDR2 SYGVQD (reference sequence). The CDR3 sequence: CASSESGAYEQYF. CDR3 DNA: TGCGCCAGCAGTGAGTCCGGGGCCTACGAGCAGTACTTC.